The 15 T cell receptor beta chains presented below share a single source sample, sequenced in a study of T cells in localized non-small cell lung cancer. Some clones are missing from TCRdb's copy, which holds only in-frame ones; the method was immunoSEQ multiplex PCR. The data show roughly 35,000 clones, 85% to 95% seen once. Source: peripheral blood mononuclear cells, taken before any cancer treatment. Receptor source: a female donor of 60 years or more with stage II lung adenocarcinoma.

The chain employs TRBV7-9 and TRBJ1-5; tentatively, D is TRBD1 (6 bases). Between the trimmed V and J ends, which lost 1 base and 7 bases, there was a span of 8 bases. CDR1 is SEHNR and CDR2 is FQNEAQ in the germline V gene (reference sequence). There are 13 residues in the CDR3. CDR3 sequence: CASSLEGVQPQHF. The CDR3 coding sequence is TGTGCCAGCAGCTTAGAGGGGGTCCAGCCCCAGCATTTT.

The CDR3 DNA sequence: TGTGCCAGCAGCCCACCTAGCGGGAGTAGCACAGATACGCAGTATTTT. This encodes CASSPPSGSSTDTQYF. The chain recombines TRBV7-2 with TRBJ2-3; 10 positions agree with TRBD2. CDR1 is SGHTA and CDR2 is FQGNSA in the germline V gene. This CDR3 spans 16 amino acids. The V gene end was trimmed by 5 bases and the J gene end by 0 bases; junction bases not matched to a gene: 5.

The chain combines TRBV19 with TRBJ1-5; 7 bases align to TRBD1. The CDR3 extends over 16 amino acids. Germline V CDR1 and CDR2: LNHDA, SQIVND (reference sequence). V was clipped by 5 bases and J by 7 bases; unmatched bases: 14. DNA of the CDR3: TGTGCCAGTAGTCCTCGCCGGACAGGAGCGGGACAGCCCCAGCATTTT. This translates into CASSPRRTGAGQPQHF.

V gene TRBV21-1 combines with J gene TRBJ2-3; the DNA was not compared with TRBD1, the D call given in the table. TRBV21-1 is tagged as a pseudogene. The CDR3 extends over 18 amino acids. The CDR3 sequence is CASSKAQRQGMGTDTQYF. The DNA for the CDR3 is TGTGCCAGCAGCAAAGCCCAACGACAGGGAATGGGGACAGATACGCAGTATTTT.

The chain carries TRBV27 and TRBJ2-1, with D unresolved. Germline CDR1 MNHEY, CDR2 SMNVEV (reference sequence). The V end lost 6 bases, the J end lost 7 bases, and 7 bases lay between the germline ends. The CDR3 is 11 amino acids. The CDR3 loop reads CASRKLNEQFF. The DNA of the CDR3 is TGTGCCAGCAGGAAGTTAAATGAGCAGTTCTTC.

V is TRBV9 and J is TRBJ1-6; D might be TRBD1 (6 bases). This CDR3 has 15 amino acids. The germline V gene has CDR1 SGDLS and CDR2 YYNGEE. V gave up 4 bases and J gave up 5 bases, with 13 bases separating them. The CDR3 loop is CASSLGTWDNSPLHF. The CDR3 nucleotides read TGTGCCAGCAGCCTCGGGACATGGGATAATTCACCCCTCCACTTT.

The V and J genes are TRBV7-2 and TRBJ2-1; no clear D. Trimming removed 1 base from V and 2 bases from J, with 6 bases in between. The CDR3 has 14 amino acids. Per germline, CDR1 SGHTA and CDR2 FQGNSA. The chain's CDR3 is CASSLDPPYNEQFF. The CDR3 DNA is TGTGCCAGCAGCTTAGACCCTCCCTACAATGAGCAGTTCTTC.

V is TRBV29-1 and J is TRBJ1-2; D uncertain. CDR1 is SQVTM and CDR2 is ANQGSEA in the germline V gene. The CDR3 runs 11 residues. Trimming stripped 2 bases from V and 4 bases from J, with 5 bases between. CDR3 coding DNA: TGCAGCGTTGAACAGACCTATGGCTACACCTTC. Its protein product is CSVEQTYGYTF.

This chain joins TRBV6-5 and TRBJ1-1; maybe TRBD1 (5 bases). V was trimmed by 6 bases and J by 11 bases, leaving 25 bases between them. Germline lookup yields CDR1 MNHEY and CDR2 SVGAGI. The CDR3 is 15 amino acids. The CDR3 DNA reads as TGTGCCAGCAGAATTGCCACACGCGGAACAGGTTCGGCTTTCTTT. This sequence encodes CASRIATRGTGSAFF.

The chain joins TRBV11-3 to TRBJ2-7, with 7 bases identical to TRBD1. J was trimmed by 0 bases and V by 5 bases; bases with no gene match: 4. Germline V gene lookup returns CDR1 SGHNT and CDR2 YENEEA. The CDR3 runs to 14 residues. The CDR3 region is CASSRDRASYEQYF. The CDR3 region has the DNA TGTGCCAGCAGCCGCGACAGGGCCTCCTACGAGCAGTACTTC.

The gene calls are TRBV6-5 and TRBJ1-4; D is undetermined. In germline, CDR1 is MNHEY, CDR2 SVGAGI. The V gene lost 6 bases and the J gene lost 4 bases, with 6 bases spanning the gap. This CDR3 has 12 residues. CDR3 sequence reads: CASRRINEKLFF. As DNA, the CDR3 is TGTGCCAGCAGGCGGATTAATGAAAAACTGTTTTTT.

The chain is built from TRBV10-3 and TRBJ2-2, with unresolved D. CDR3 length: 16 residues. V was clipped by 10 bases and J by 0 bases, with 18 bases between them. Germline CDR1 reads ENHRY; CDR2 reads SYGVKD. The CDR3 sequence is CATNRAVSTNTGELFF. DNA of the CDR3: TGTGCCACCAACCGGGCGGTTAGTACGAACACCGGGGAGCTGTTTTTT.

This CDR3 reads CASSLGQVVKAFF. CDR3 nucleotide sequence: TGTGCCAGCAGCTTAGGACAGGTCGTTAAAGCTTTCTTT. The V gene is TRBV7-2, the J gene TRBJ1-1, with a tentative D call TRBD1 (6 bases). The V gene's germline CDR1 is SGHTA and CDR2 FQGNSA. V shed 1 base and J shed 9 bases, with 12 bases lying between them. CDR3 length: 13 residues.

The chain uses TRBV4-1 and TRBJ1-2; D is undetermined. Germline V gene data show CDR1 as MGHRA and CDR2 as YSYEKL. The V gene lost 1 base and the J gene lost 8 bases, with 14 bases spanning the gap. CDR3 length equals 14 residues. CDR3 sequence reads: CASSQVGRRGGYTF. DNA for the CDR3: TGCGCCAGCAGCCAAGTAGGCCGGCGAGGAGGCTACACCTTC.

V usage is TRBV19 and J usage is TRBJ1-1; possible D gene TRBD1, 6 bases. CDR1 and CDR2 from the germline V gene are LNHDA and SQIVND (reference sequence). The CDR3 length is 13 residues. Trimming shortened V by 8 bases and J by 0 bases, and 10 bases separated the two germline ends. The DNA of the CDR3 is TGTGCCAGTCAGGACAGATTGAACACTGAAGCTTTCTTT. Translating gives CASQDRLNTEAFF.